The rows below give T cell receptor beta chains drawn from one sample of a study of technical replicates of blood from a few donors. Some clones are missing from TCRdb's copy, which holds only in-frame ones; the method was immunoSEQ multiplex PCR. Of tens of thousands of clones in the sample, around nine tenths are singletons; the top ten hold 5.1%. The source material was PBMCs. Source of these receptors: a human donor in good health. Some clones in this sample may be carry-over from other donors' samples. CDR3s include the opening cysteine and the closing phenylalanine or tryptophan.

V gene,J gene,CDR3 protein
TRBV2,TRBJ2-2,CACPGTSGGRWTGELFF
TRBV2,TRBJ2-7,CASTRARGYEQYF
TRBV19,TRBJ2-6,CASSILTAGANVLTF
TRBV6-6,TRBJ1-5,CASSYRDRGNQPQHF
TRBV7-2,TRBJ2-7,CASSSAGSYEQYF
TRBV18,TRBJ2-7,CASSPPYSGGPYEQYF
TRBV20-1,TRBJ2-5,CSASGKETQYF
TRBV7-9,TRBJ2-4,CASSFPVIGNLAKNIQYF
TRBV27,TRBJ2-7,CASSLSGGGIYYEQYF
TRBV21-1,TRBJ1-2,CASSKAENEGYTF
TRBV7-7,TRBJ2-1,CASSTGLANEQFF
TRBV27,TRBJ2-1,CASSLDRREQFF
TRBV6-7,TRBJ2-3,CASTGLAGGPADTQYF
TRBV30,TRBJ1-3,CAWRDRFYSGNTIYF